Below are 18 T cell receptor beta chains sequenced from a single sample in a study of T cell clonality in common variable immunodeficiency. Study-level findings and limits: Reportedly, TCR beta sequences from common variable immunodeficiency showed fewer deletions and N-nucleotide insertions.

Clones were sequenced by immunoSEQ multiplex PCR, and TCRdb holds only the in-frame ones, with some missing. This sample comprises more than 13,000 clones, none seen once only. Their antigens are not known. Material for sequencing was peripheral blood mononuclear cells. The source is a human donor with common variable immunodeficiency.

As concerns this clone: The read terminates 3 residues before the CDR3 end, so the remaining end is supplied by the germline J gene. V usage is TRBV19 and J usage is TRBJ1-6, with 8 bases identical to TRBD1. Germline CDR1 and CDR2: LNHDA and SQIVND (reference sequence). This CDR3 has 17 residues. V trimming: 4 bases; J trimming: 4 bases; junction bases outside the gene matches: 9. The CDR3 spells CASSTRTGTWYNSPLHF. The CDR3 DNA, read in part, is TGTGCCAGTAGTACACGGACAGGGACTTGGTATAATTCACCC.

Regarding this clone: The read ends 3 residues before the CDR3 terminus; that terminus is restored from the germline J gene. The chain links TRBV7-9 to TRBJ2-5; 8 positions match TRBD2. CDR3 size: 13 residues. V lost 6 bases and J lost 5; bases outside the gene matches: 5. CDR1 is SEHNR, CDR2 FQNEAQ, per germline (reference sequence). The CDR3 DNA, read in part, is TGTGCCAGCAGTCGGGGGGGCCTGGAGACC. This translates into CASSRGGLET. The whole CDR3 is CASSRGGLETQYF.

This clone was counted only a few times. The read ends 3 residues early relative to the CDR3; the germline J gene fills the gap. The chain carries TRBV19 and TRBJ2-7; D unclear. V was shortened by 5 bases and J by 1 base, with 12 bases between the two germline ends. Germline V gene data show CDR1 as LNHDA and CDR2 as SQIVND (reference sequence). The CDR3 is 14 residues long. The part of the CDR3 DNA that was read is TGTGCCAGTAGTCCCCTCTCCCAGTCCTACGAG. This codes for CASSPLSQSYE. The entire CDR3 is CASSPLSQSYEQYF.

This clone was observed a handful of times. The CDR3 end falls 3 residues outside the read, so it is completed with the germline J gene. The rearrangement links TRBV20-1 to TRBJ1-5; weak D call: TRBD1 (5 bases). The CDR3 loop spans 14 amino acids. Germline lookup yields CDR1 DFQATT and CDR2 SNEGSKA (reference sequence). The V end lost 0 bases, the J end lost 1 base, and 7 bases lay between the germline ends. The CDR3 sequence: CSARDGGSNQPQHF. Incomplete CDR3 DNA: TGCAGTGCTAGAGATGGGGGGAGCAATCAGCCC.

This clone was detected only a few times. An end of the junction does not agree with germline; a read error may underlie this. CDR3 bases read: TGTGCTAGCAGCTTACGGGGGTTGGATACG. The encoded protein is CASSLRGLDT. The full CDR3 protein is CASSLRGLDTQYF. The rearrangement links TRBV7-7 to TRBJ2-3; weak D call: TRBD2 (6 bases). The CDR3 end is not reached by the read, which stops 3 residues before it; the germline J gene fills it in. Germline CDR1 is SSHAT and CDR2 is FNYEAQ (reference sequence). The CDR3 sequence is 13 residues long.

Points on this clone: The read gets to within 3 residues of the CDR3 end, and the germline J gene fills in the rest. The V gene is TRBV18, the J gene TRBJ1-2, with D tentatively TRBD1 (5 bases). Germline loops: CDR1 KGHSH, CDR2 LQKENI. V shed 5 bases and J shed 5 bases, with 6 bases lying between them. There are 11 residues in the CDR3. The CDR3 protein is CASSDSYGYTF. CDR3 bases read: TGTGCCAGCTCAGACAGTTATGGC.

A word on this clone: The CDR3 goes on 3 residues after the read ends, and that part is filled in from the germline J gene. The V call is TRBV6-2 or TRBV6-3, the J call TRBJ1-2; 9 nucleotides agree with TRBD1. Germline V gene sequence: CDR1 MNHEY, CDR2 SVGEGT. This CDR3 has 14 residues. J lost 3 bases, V lost 6 bases, and 5 bases had no gene match. CDR3 DNA, as far as it was read: TGTGCCAGCAGGATGACAGGGGGAGACTATGGC. As protein: CASRMTGGDYG. The full-length CDR3 reads as CASRMTGGDYGYTF.

This clone was recorded a few times. The CDR3 extends 3 residues past the end of the read, so its final part is completed from the germline J gene. V gene TRBV7-3 combines with J gene TRBJ2-1; TRBD2 matches 10 bases. J was trimmed by 2 bases and V by 3 bases; bases with no gene match: 4. Germline V gene sequence: CDR1 SGHTA, CDR2 FQGTGA. This CDR3 is 16 amino acids long. CDR3 loop: CASSLTGTSAYNEQFF. The sequenced CDR3 bases are TGTGCCAGCAGCTTGACCGGGACTAGCGCCTACAATGAG.

This clone was counted a few times. The read terminates 3 residues ahead of where the CDR3 ends, so the germline J gene completes it. V and J are TRBV6-2 or TRBV6-3 and TRBJ1-1; a weak D match, TRBD1 (5 bases). The V gene lost 1 base and the J gene lost 1 base, with 13 bases spanning the gap. This CDR3 spans 16 amino acids. Per germline, CDR1 MNHEY and CDR2 SVGEGT. Partial CDR3 DNA: TGTGCCAGCAGTTACTTCCGTGCGGGGCCGAACACTGAA. It encodes CASSYFRAGPNTE. The full CDR3 is CASSYFRAGPNTEAFF.

This clone is judged large. The read ends 3 residues early relative to the CDR3; the germline J gene fills the gap. The chain uses TRBV12-3 or TRBV12-4 and TRBJ1-5; D is undetermined. Trimming shortened V by 3 bases and J by 0 bases, and 9 bases separated the two germline ends. CDR3 length: 15 amino acids. Incomplete CDR3 DNA: TGTGCCAGCAGTTTTGAGGCATATAGCAATCAGCCC. This codes for CASSFEAYSNQP. The whole CDR3 is CASSFEAYSNQPQHF.

This clone was recorded a few times. With the read ending 3 residues before the CDR3 end, the germline J gene is used to fill in that end. The chain uses TRBV30 and TRBJ2-1; possible D gene TRBD2, 6 bases. Trimming removed 0 bases at V and 5 bases at J, with 14 bases between. Germline V CDR1 and CDR2: GTSNPN, SVGIG (reference sequence). The CDR3 runs to 15 residues. The CDR3 loop is CAWSVGGLSHNEQFF. Incomplete CDR3 DNA: TGTGCCTGGAGTGTTGGGGGGTTATCCCACAATGAG.

In its sample, this clone was seen a few times. Read sequence stops 3 residues before the CDR3 end, and the germline J gene provides the missing end. V and J are TRBV2 and TRBJ2-7; no firm D call. V was clipped by 5 bases and J by 3 bases, with 5 bases between them. This CDR3 contains 11 residues. Germline V lookup: CDR1 SNHLY, CDR2 FYNNEI. The part of the CDR3 DNA that was read is TGTGCCAGCAGTCCCTACTACGAG. It encodes CASSPYYE. The CDR3 reads in full as CASSPYYEQYF.

A few counts support this clone. The sequenced part of the CDR3 DNA is TGCAGTGCTAGCGGGGGGGATCATGAG. Translation gives CSASGGDHE. The entire CDR3 protein is CSASGGDHEQFF. V usage is TRBV20-1 and J usage is TRBJ2-1; 8 bases agree with TRBD2. The read ends 3 residues before the CDR3 terminus; that terminus is restored from the germline J gene. The CDR3 is made up of 12 amino acids. CDR1 DFQATT and CDR2 SNEGSKA come from the germline V gene (reference sequence). The trim removed 3 bases at V and 8 bases at J, leaving 3 bases unmatched.

Of note for this clone: Sequencing ends 3 residues short of the CDR3 end; the germline J gene provides the rest. The V and J genes are TRBV6-1 and TRBJ2-1; possible D gene TRBD1, 6 bases. This CDR3 has 14 amino acids. V lost 4 bases and J 4 bases, leaving 11 bases between the germline ends. Germline values: CDR1 MNHNS, CDR2 SASEGT. The chain's CDR3 is CASSAPGQYNEQFF. The part of the CDR3 DNA that was read is TGTGCCAGCAGTGCCCCGGGACAATACAATGAG.

This clone was counted between two and nine times. The read stops 3 residues short of the end of the CDR3; the missing end is completed from the germline J gene. The chain couples TRBV29-1 to TRBJ1-3; TRBD1 might be the D (6 bases). There are 15 residues in the CDR3. CDR1 and CDR2 (germline): SQVTM, ANQGSEA. Between the trimmed V and J ends, which lost 3 bases and 0 bases, there was a span of 12 bases. CDR3 amino acids: CSVDIWTVSGNTIYF. The CDR3 bases that were read are TGCAGCGTTGATATATGGACAGTCTCTGGAAACACC.

With regard to this clone: The read stops 3 residues short of the end of the CDR3; the missing end is completed from the germline J gene. The chain recombines TRBV20-1 with TRBJ2-7; D unresolved. The V and J ends lost 5 bases and 0 bases respectively, with 14 bases between them. This CDR3 has 14 residues. Germline V gene sequence: CDR1 DFQATT, CDR2 SNEGSKA (reference sequence). CDR3 residues: CSAWSIRSSYEQYF. The sequenced part of the CDR3 DNA is TGCAGTGCTTGGAGTATCAGGAGCTCCTACGAG.

This clone came up many times. The CDR3 spells CASSKEGVGTEAFF. The part of the CDR3 DNA that was read is TGTGCCAGCAGTAAAGAGGGGGTGGGGACTGAA. The chain links TRBV2 to TRBJ1-1; possibly TRBD1 for D (6 bases). Read sequence stops 3 residues before the CDR3 end, and the germline J gene provides the missing end. The CDR3 sequence is 14 residues long. Germline V gene data show CDR1 as SNHLY and CDR2 as FYNNEI. V gave up 5 bases and J gave up 5 bases, with 15 bases separating them.

The sample holds a few counts of this clone. The read gets to within 3 residues of the CDR3 end, and the germline J gene fills in the rest. This sequence joins TRBV19 and TRBJ1-4, with 9 bases fitting TRBD1. V lost 5 bases to trimming and J lost 6 bases; unmatched junction nucleotides: 7. This CDR3 is built from 15 residues. The germline V gene has CDR1 LNHDA and CDR2 SQIVND (reference sequence). The covered CDR3 bases are TGTGCCAGTAGTGCGGACAGGGGTGTAGATGAAAAA. Amino acid sequence: CASSADRGVDEK. The CDR3, in full, reads CASSADRGVDEKLFF.